This TCR beta chain was recorded in a study of blood T cell repertoires in COVID-19. Study-level information: Researchers got acute and convalescent COVID-19 samples from the United States, Italy and Spain.

Trimming pared 4 bases from V and 3 bases from J, leaving 12 bases between. CDR3 length: 14 amino acids. CDR1 is SGHNT, CDR2 YYREEE, per germline (reference sequence). Generated by immunoSEQ multiplex PCR, the TCRdb table keeps only in-frame clones and is missing some. The table shows 200,000 to 250,000 clones, with approximately 84% occurring only once. Sequenced sample: peripheral blood. This TCR was sampled from a man aged 45 to 65 with acute or convalescent COVID-19. The J gene is TRBJ2-3, the V gene TRBV5-4, with D tentatively TRBD2 (6 bases). The CDR3 region is CASSDGGATDTQYF. CDR3 nucleotide sequence: TGTGCCAGCAGCGACGGCGGGGCTACAGATACGCAGTATTTT. Full variable domain (rest looked up from reference TRBV5-4 and TRBJ2-3): ETGVTQSPTHLIKTRGQQVTLRCSSQSGHNTVSWYQQALGQGPQFIFQYYREEENGRGNFPPRFSGLQFPNYSSELNVNALELDDSALYLCASSDGGATDTQYFGPGTRLTVL.